This paragraph covers one TCR beta chain sequence. The data belong to a study of T cells in Graves' hyperthyroidism and ophthalmopathy. About the research overall: Peripheral blood sampling occurred at initial diagnosis, before any treatment.

The V end was cut by 8 bases, the J end by 1 base, with 14 bases between. Germline CDR1 reads ENHRY; CDR2 reads SYGVKD. The CDR3 extends over 14 amino acids. TCR beta CDR3 region amplification was performed from RNA transcripts. When the TCR CDR3 underwent first-round RT-PCR, the HTBI primer set was used. TCRdb passed the multiplex PCR reads through MiXCR, listing each CDR3 protein once. The data contain approximately 700,000 distinct CDR3 sequences, 16% of them singletons. This rearrangement joins TRBV10-3 to TRBJ1-1; a possible D gene is TRBD1 (5 bases). The clonotype was recovered from a man aged 18-30 years with Graves' hyperthyroidism. The sequencing sample was made of blood. The DNA of the CDR3 is TGTGCCATCTGCGGGACGGACACGAACACTGAAGCTTTCTTT. The encoded protein is CAICGTDTNTEAFF.